The next 19 T cell receptor beta chains were all read from a single sample in a study of cytomegalovirus exposure and HLA in healthy donors. This PCR relied on a set of 60 Vbeta primers and 13 Jbeta primers. Repertoires were generated with immunoSEQ multiplex PCR, while TCRdb's copy carries only in-frame clones and drops some. The table has roughly 180,000 clones, about 80% seen once. The specimen sequenced was PBMCs. These receptors originate from a man in his forties or fifties in good health and CMV-seronegative.

The V gene is TRBV7-2, the J gene TRBJ2-1; tentative D call: TRBD2 (7 bases). The germline V and J ends were trimmed by 4 bases and 5 bases, with 15 bases remaining between them. Germline V gives CDR1 SGHTA, CDR2 FQGNSA. The CDR3 is 15 residues long. CDR3 protein: CASSSPGGGNNEQFF. For the CDR3, the DNA is TGTGCCAGCAGCTCGCCTGGGGGGGGCAACAATGAGCAGTTCTTC.

The chain recombines TRBV30 with TRBJ1-5, with 7 bases that match TRBD1. Trimming cost V 4 bases and J 0 bases; bases outside gene matches: 6. CDR1 and CDR2 (germline): GTSNPN, SVGIG (reference sequence). This CDR3 comprises 15 residues. CDR3: CAWTSGTVSNQPQHF. The CDR3 DNA reads TGTGCCTGGACCTCCGGGACAGTTAGCAATCAGCCCCAGCATTTT.

A note on this clone: The same CDR3 also results from other DNA sequences found in this sample. The rearrangement joins TRBV7-9 to TRBJ1-1; TRBD1 matches at 7 bases. Germline lookup yields CDR1 SEHNR and CDR2 FQNEAQ (reference sequence). The J segment lost 4 bases and the V segment lost 6 bases, leaving 5 bases of the junction unmatched. This CDR3 spans 13 amino acids. In DNA form, the CDR3 reads TGTGCCAGCAGTCCAAACAGGGGCACTGAAGCTTTCTTT. Amino acid sequence: CASSPNRGTEAFF.

The chain couples TRBV10-3 to TRBJ1-1; D remains unclear. Germline assignment: CDR1 ENHRY and CDR2 SYGVKD. The CDR3 consists of 15 residues. The germline V and J ends were trimmed by 0 bases and 1 base, with 9 bases remaining between them. This CDR3 reads CAISESREANTEAFF. DNA for the CDR3: TGTGCCATCAGTGAGTCGCGGGAGGCGAACACTGAAGCTTTCTTT.

The genes are TRBV28 and TRBJ1-2; D is perhaps TRBD1 (6 bases). The CDR3 spans 16 residues. Per the germline V gene, CDR1 is MDHEN and CDR2 is SYDVKM. V shed 2 bases and J shed 3 bases, with 16 bases lying between them. The CDR3 nucleotides are TGTGCCAGCAGTTTAGGTCGGGGGGGCCAGGACTATGGCTACACCTTC. Translating gives CASSLGRGGQDYGYTF.

The V gene is TRBV7-3, the J gene TRBJ2-2; D gene uncertain. Trimming shortened V by 4 bases and J by 1 base, and 7 bases separated the two germline ends. The CDR3 contains 14 residues. Germline V gene data show CDR1 as SGHTA and CDR2 as FQGTGA. The CDR3 DNA is TGTGCCAGCAGCTCCCCTCTGAACACCGGGGAGCTGTTTTTT. Translation gives CASSSPLNTGELFF.

The rearrangement uses TRBV4-2 and TRBJ1-1, with 10 positions matching TRBD1. V trimming: 2 bases; J trimming: 0 bases; junction bases outside the gene matches: 3. The CDR3 is 16 amino acids. Germline V CDR1 and CDR2: LGHNA, YNFKEQ. The CDR3 DNA reads as TGTGCCAGCAGCCAATCGACAGGGGGCTTGAACACTGAAGCTTTCTTT. Translated, it gives CASSQSTGGLNTEAFF.

The rearrangement uses TRBV7-2 and TRBJ2-7; a weak D match, TRBD1 (6 bases). The length of the CDR3 is 14 residues. The germline V gene has CDR1 SGHTA and CDR2 FQGNSA. The V and J ends lost 0 bases and 3 bases respectively, with 9 bases between them. The chain's CDR3 is CASSLAFRGYEQYF. CDR3 coding DNA: TGTGCCAGCAGCTTAGCGTTCAGGGGCTACGAGCAGTACTTC.

V gene TRBV4-2 combines with J gene TRBJ2-3; 12 positions agree with TRBD2. With 5 bases clipped from V and 2 bases from J, the junction kept 8 bases outside the gene matches. The V gene's germline CDR1 is LGHNA and CDR2 YNFKEQ. The CDR3 consists of 17 residues. CDR3 loop: CASSKAGTSGPTDTQYF. DNA for the CDR3: TGTGCCAGCAGCAAAGCCGGGACTAGCGGGCCCACAGATACGCAGTATTTT.

The chain employs TRBV12-5 and TRBJ2-1; D is possibly TRBD2 (6 bases). The CDR3 is 12 amino acids. Per the germline V gene, CDR1 is LGHNT and CDR2 is FRNRAP. Trimming took 2 bases from V and 10 from J, leaving 9 bases between them. CDR3 sequence reads: CASGLPRGEQFF. DNA of the CDR3: TGTGCTAGTGGTTTGCCCCGGGGGGAGCAGTTCTTC.

The J gene is TRBJ2-4, the V gene TRBV28; D is perhaps TRBD1 (6 bases). The CDR3 is made up of 13 amino acids. V was shortened by 6 bases and J by 7 bases, with 13 bases between the two germline ends. CDR1 and CDR2 from the germline V gene are MDHEN and SYDVKM. CDR3 coding DNA: TGTGCCAGCAGCCGGTTAACAGGGAACATTCAGTACTTC. Translation gives CASSRLTGNIQYF.

The table lists this clone with a few counts. The rearrangement joins TRBV7-2 to TRBJ1-3; the D is unclear. Looked up from germline, CDR1 is SGHTA and CDR2 is FQGNSA. Trimming stripped 1 base from V and 2 bases from J, with 6 bases between. The CDR3 totals 14 residues. For the CDR3, the DNA is TGTGCCAGCAGCTTAGGGAGGACTGGAAACACCATATATTTT. It yields the protein CASSLGRTGNTIYF.

This clone was seen once. J is TRBJ1-5 and V is TRBV30; no definite D call. CDR1 and CDR2 from the germline V gene are GTSNPN and SVGIG (reference sequence). V was shortened by 3 bases and J by 1 base, with 7 bases between the two germline ends. The CDR3 has 13 amino acids. This CDR3 reads CAWREGSNQPQHF. DNA of the CDR3: TGTGCCTGGAGGGAGGGCAGCAATCAGCCCCAGCATTTT.

This rearrangement joins TRBV2 to TRBJ1-1; D may be TRBD1 (5 bases). Trimming left V 4 bases short and J 1 base short, with 10 bases between. Germline-derived CDR1 and CDR2 are SNHLY and FYNNEI. The CDR3 sequence is 14 residues long. The CDR3 here is CASSVRVTNTEAFF. For the CDR3, the DNA is TGTGCCAGCAGTGTCAGGGTCACGAACACTGAAGCTTTCTTT.

This chain joins TRBV9 and TRBJ2-7, with 8 nucleotides matching TRBD2. V shed 3 bases, J shed 12 bases, and the junction held 14 bases outside the gene matches. The CDR3 extends over 14 amino acids. Per the germline V gene, CDR1 is SGDLS and CDR2 is YYNGEE. Written as DNA, the CDR3 is TGTGCCAGCAGCGCCTCGGCGGGAGCGGGAGATCCGTACTTC. This encodes CASSASAGAGDPYF.

The chain employs TRBV10-2 and TRBJ1-2, with 10 bases aligning to TRBD1. V lost 6 bases, J lost 0 bases, and 4 bases stayed unmatched. The germline CDR1 and CDR2 sequences are WSHSY and SAAADI. The CDR3 spans 15 residues. The CDR3 DNA reads TGCGCCAGCAGGATGGGGACAGGGGCTAACTATGGCTACACCTTC. It is translated as CASRMGTGANYGYTF.

This clone turned up a few times. The J gene is TRBJ1-4, the V gene TRBV4-2, with D possibly TRBD1 on 5 matching bases. The germline V and J ends were trimmed by 4 bases and 0 bases, with 15 bases remaining between them. CDR1 is LGHNA, CDR2 YNFKEQ, per germline. CDR3 length: 17 amino acids. As DNA, the CDR3 is TGTGCCAGCAGCCCACCTGGGGCCCAGGCAACTAATGAAAAACTGTTTTTT. Translation gives CASSPPGAQATNEKLFF.

This clone was detected a few times. The V and J genes are TRBV5-4 and TRBJ1-4, with D perhaps matching TRBD1 (6 bases). V lost 0 bases to trimming and J lost 7 bases, with 19 bases between them. Germline V lookup: CDR1 SGHNT, CDR2 YYREEE (reference sequence). CDR3 length: 17 residues. CDR3 amino acids: CASSLDLGTTTGEKLFF. The CDR3 DNA is TGTGCCAGCAGCTTGGATCTCGGGACAACCACGGGTGAAAAACTGTTTTTT.

The chain uses TRBV2 and TRBJ1-6, with 11 bases aligning to TRBD1. This CDR3 has 15 residues. V was pared by 6 bases and J by 8 bases, with 6 bases of the junction left unmatched. Germline V gene sequence: CDR1 SNHLY, CDR2 FYNNEI. In nucleotides, the CDR3 is TGTGCCAGCAGCGTGGGACAGGGGGGGTATTCACCCCTCCACTTT. It translates to CASSVGQGGYSPLHF.